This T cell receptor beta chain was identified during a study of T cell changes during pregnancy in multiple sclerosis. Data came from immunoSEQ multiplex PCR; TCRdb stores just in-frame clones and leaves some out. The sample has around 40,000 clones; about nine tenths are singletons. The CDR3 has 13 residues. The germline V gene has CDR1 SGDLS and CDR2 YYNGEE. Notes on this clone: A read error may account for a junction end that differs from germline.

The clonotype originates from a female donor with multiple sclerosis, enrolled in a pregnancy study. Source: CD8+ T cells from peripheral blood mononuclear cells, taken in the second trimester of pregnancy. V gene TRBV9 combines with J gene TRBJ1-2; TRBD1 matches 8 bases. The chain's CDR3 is CASSAGTGQYRGF. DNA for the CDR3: TGTGCCAGCAGCGCAGGGACAGGACAGTACAGGGGCTTC. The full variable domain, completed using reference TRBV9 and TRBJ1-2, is DSGVTQTPKHLITATGQRVTLRCSPRSGDLSVYWYQQSLDQGLQFLIQYYNGEERAKGNILERFSAQQFPDLHSELNLSSLELGDSALYFCASSAGTGQYRGFGSGTRLTVV.